This TCR beta chain was found in a study of multiple sclerosis patients with progressive multifocal leukoencephalopathy (dated by TCRdb to between 2019 and 2020). Looking at the study overall: Peripheral T and B cells were examined in MS patients who went on to develop PML (4 under natalizumab, 1 after alemtuzumab) as well as in treated patients who did not. The goal of the study was to detect any JC virus-specific or public T-cell expansions that arose at the time of PML onset. Two natalizumab-treated patients who later developed PML were followed longitudinally from before therapy through 6 and 12 months to PML onset. General findings and caveats noted by the study authors: Given the small, descriptive cohort, it remained unclear whether the study findings reflect JC virus infection or general immunocompromise. TRB clones with frequency above 0.5% were observed only in PML patients, but the clones expanded at PML onset were found to be already present before and during natalizumab therapy. Less diverse TRB repertoires in most PML patients were suggested by lower normalized Shannon entropy, whereas values near 1 were observed in the natalizumab-treated controls. When PML developed, neither common TRBV or TRBJ gene usage nor preferential TRBV-TRBJ pairings were detected. Analysis was restricted to peripheral blood, although for natalizumab-associated PML, cerebrospinal fluid or brain lymphocytes might be more informative.

As regards this clone: Its antigen is currently not known. Base-call qualities are not available, and no considerably larger clone is one nucleotide away.

Clipping removes 7 bases from V and 7 bases from J, with 7 as the unmatched junction base count. From the cysteine through the valine, the CDR3 covers 14 amino acids. Only the CDR3 part of the read is kept: 42 bases, read in frame from the first base. The germline V gene supplies CDR1 MNHNS and CDR2 SASEGT. The immunoSEQ two-step multiplex PCR at survey-level depth was used to amplify TRB CDR3 regions from genomic DNA. Each PCR was spiked with synthetic inline TR CDR3 controls spanning all V-J pairings to estimate template counts and remove amplification bias. Reads were processed so that amplification and sequencing bias were reduced, and quantification was performed against synthetic TR CDR3 analogs. Processing in the source paper ran as follows. Raw data were processed in ImmunoSEQ Analyzer, with out-of-frame sequences and CDR3s containing stop codons removed, and gene names were assigned according to IMGT nomenclature. Normalized Shannon entropy, defined as 1 minus Pielou's evenness, served as the summary measure of repertoire diversity. TRB sequences were considered identical only when V gene, J gene and CDR3 were shared. Public PML clonotypes were CDR3s shared by two or more PML-onset samples but absent earlier, in controls, and in public databases. CDR3 amino acid composition by position was analyzed with Skylign using the observed count method. TCRdb stores this immuneACCESS table with in-frame sequences only. Part of the clones is absent; in the studies checked, under half of the shortfall reflects unresolved V genes, and no reason is known for the rest. The D gene and trimming were derived from the DNA, and the V and J assignments and clone size from that table. The sample table holds 20,000 to 30,000 clones, of which approximately 90% were seen once. Approximately 2% of the sample is held by the ten biggest clonotypes.

The time point label for this specimen denotes: less than 15 months of natalizumab therapy. The treatment or condition label on this specimen signifies: on natalizumab therapy at sampling. A handful of MS patients treated with natalizumab who did not develop PML were sampled longitudinally as controls. All listed patients had previously received interferon beta, and all PML patients were female. Blood samples for T1 were taken at 6 months of natalizumab therapy, and blood samples for T2 were taken at 12 months of natalizumab therapy. Isolation of peripheral blood mononuclear cells was performed by Ficoll-Hypaque density gradient centrifugation.

Recombination joined TRBV6-1 with TRBJ2-7, and TRBD2 aligns with 13 junction nucleotides. The sequencing here drew on PBMCs, taken from a patient treated with natalizumab. This clonotype was sampled from a man younger than 40 with multiple sclerosis. The sequenced DNA is TGTGCCAGCACCGGGACTAGCGGGACTGGTGAGCAGTACGTC. Its translation reads: CASTGTSGTGEQYV.